These 5 T cell receptor beta chains originate from one sample sequenced in a study of siplizumab effects on memory and regulatory T cells (dated by TCRdb to the late 2010s). Library preparation used the immunoSEQ multiplex PCR assay. TCRdb obtained this table from immuneACCESS and retained in-frame rearrangements with V and J assigned. These tables miss some clones; where compared with another copy, unresolved V genes account for less than half of the shortfall, and the remainder is unexplained. For this sample the table gives some 97,000 clones, of which approximately 94% were detected only once. The ten most abundant clones make up over 1% of the sample. Source material: non-Treg CD4+ T cells sorted from blood. Taken with the paper, the label for cell subset or site translates to: FACS-sorted unstimulated CD4+ non-regulatory T cells. These TCRs come from a human donor in good health.

The rearrangement links TRBV7-9 to TRBJ2-7; D unresolved. The V end lost 3 bases, the J end lost 6 bases, and 6 bases lay between the germline ends. The CDR3 spans 11 residues. Germline CDR1 reads SEHNR; CDR2 reads FQNEAQ (reference sequence). CDR3 nucleotide sequence: TGTGCCAGCAGCTTCGGCTCCGAGCAGTACTTC. This encodes CASSFGSEQYF.

The chain links TRBV7-3 to TRBJ2-7, with D perhaps matching TRBD1 (7 bases). Deletions cut 1 base from V and 4 bases from J, with 14 bases between. This CDR3 has 15 amino acids. The germline V gene encodes CDR1 SGHTA and CDR2 FQGTGA. CDR3 bases: TGTGCCAGCAGCTTAATAGGAGGGGGCGAGTACGAGCAGTACTTC. Its translation: CASSLIGGGEYEQYF.

J is TRBJ1-2 and V is TRBV4-1; D unresolved. V gave up 1 base and J gave up 0 bases, with 12 bases separating them. Germline CDR1 is MGHRA and CDR2 is YSYEKL. The CDR3 is 16 amino acids. In DNA, the CDR3 is TGCGCCAGCAGCCAAGGTTCCATCATTGCTAACTATGGCTACACCTTC. It yields the protein CASSQGSIIANYGYTF.

The J gene is TRBJ2-7, the V gene TRBV18; TRBD2 agrees at 7 bases. The CDR3 loop spans 18 amino acids. From germline, CDR1 is KGHSH and CDR2 LQKENI. V was pared by 0 bases and J by 7 bases, with 18 bases of the junction left unmatched. The chain's CDR3 is CASSPPRSGRAGLGEQYF. CDR3 in DNA: TGTGCCAGCTCACCACCGCGGTCGGGGAGGGCTGGTCTTGGGGAGCAGTACTTC.

The chain is built from TRBV30 and TRBJ1-2, with D hard to call. Germline V gives CDR1 GTSNPN, CDR2 SVGIG (reference sequence). V was trimmed by 2 bases and J by 8 bases, leaving 18 bases between them. The CDR3 loop spans 14 amino acids. The CDR3, as DNA: TGTGCCTGGAGTCTTAGTCGAGGACTGGAGGGCTACACCTTC. Translated, it gives CAWSLSRGLEGYTF.